The entry below describes one T cell receptor (beta chain). Its specificity is unknown. Generated by immunoSEQ multiplex PCR, the TCRdb table keeps only in-frame clones and is missing some. The sample consists of 11,000 or so clones, 70% to 80% of them appearing once. The data stem from a study of somatic mutations in cytotoxic T cells in rheumatoid arthritis. The CDR3 runs to 16 residues. V was trimmed by 1 base and J by 2 bases, leaving 15 bases between them. The germline V gene has CDR1 SGHDT and CDR2 YYEEEE. The CD4+ and CD8+ fractions came from positive magnetic bead selection and were purity-checked by flow cytometry. Study observations and caveats: Exceedance of 20% of CD8+ cells by the largest CD8+ clone occurred in about an eighth of the roughly 60 patients. TRBV07 appeared slightly underrepresented in the rheumatoid arthritis patients. That finding was not adjusted to account for multiple comparisons.

The sequence was collected from a woman aged 35 to 49 in good health. Sample: CD8+ T cells sorted from blood. This rearrangement joins TRBV5-6 to TRBJ1-1; D not certain. The chain's CDR3 is CASSLFPWPGNTEAFF. The CDR3 nucleotides are TGTGCCAGCAGCTTGTTCCCCTGGCCTGGTAACACTGAAGCTTTCTTT.